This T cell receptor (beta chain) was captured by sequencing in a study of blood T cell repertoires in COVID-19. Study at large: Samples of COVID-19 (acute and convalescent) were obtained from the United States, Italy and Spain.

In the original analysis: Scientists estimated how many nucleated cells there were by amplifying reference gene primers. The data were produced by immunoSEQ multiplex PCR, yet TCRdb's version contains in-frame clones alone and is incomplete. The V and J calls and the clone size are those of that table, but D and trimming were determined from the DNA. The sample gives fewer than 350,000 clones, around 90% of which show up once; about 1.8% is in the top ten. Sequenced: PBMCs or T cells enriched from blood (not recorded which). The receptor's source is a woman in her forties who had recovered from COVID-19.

Here the CDR3 reads CASSPMGPGSYEQYF. The CDR3 DNA reads TGTGCCAGCAGCCCCATGGGCCCCGGCTCCTACGAGCAGTACTTC. V gene TRBV7-9 combines with J gene TRBJ2-7; D is unclear. Germline CDR1 SEHNR, CDR2 FQNEAQ (reference sequence). V lost 5 bases, J lost 0 bases, and 14 bases lay in between. The CDR3 consists of 15 residues. The full variable domain, its missing parts supplied by reference TRBV7-9 and TRBJ2-7, is DTGVSQNPRHKITKRGQNVTFRCDPISEHNRLYWYRQTLGQGPEFLTYFQNEAQLEKSRLLSDRFSAERPKGSFSTLEIQRTEQGDSAMYLCASSPMGPGSYEQYFGPGTRLTVT.